A single T cell receptor (beta chain) is shown here with its context. The antigen is undetermined. This sample was taken from a study of cytomegalovirus exposure and HLA in healthy donors. Study results and limitations: At a 0.05 false discovery rate, a later analysis found 18,000 or so TCR beta sequences to be associated with HLA alleles. Specificity for CMV antigens was confirmed in vitro for a few of the CMV-associated chains. Most CMV-associated TCR beta chains appeared HLA-restricted in a later analysis.

There are 11 residues in the CDR3. The germline CDR1 and CDR2 sequences are PRHDT and FYEKMQ (reference sequence). The ends lost 5 bases at V and 11 bases at J; junction bases unmatched: 4. Vbeta (60) and Jbeta (13) primers were used in the PCR. The method was immunoSEQ multiplex PCR; TCRdb's version includes in-frame clones alone and lacks a portion of them. This table has some 130,000 clones, 80% appearing once. Each donor was healthy, and each was a bone marrow donor. Material for sequencing was PBMCs. The V call is TRBV13, the J call TRBJ1-1, with 8 bases fitting TRBD1. This sequence originates from a man aged 25-45 years in good health and CMV-seronegative. The chain's CDR3 is CASSIRTGAFF. CDR3 coding DNA: TGTGCCAGCAGCATAAGGACAGGGGCTTTCTTT.